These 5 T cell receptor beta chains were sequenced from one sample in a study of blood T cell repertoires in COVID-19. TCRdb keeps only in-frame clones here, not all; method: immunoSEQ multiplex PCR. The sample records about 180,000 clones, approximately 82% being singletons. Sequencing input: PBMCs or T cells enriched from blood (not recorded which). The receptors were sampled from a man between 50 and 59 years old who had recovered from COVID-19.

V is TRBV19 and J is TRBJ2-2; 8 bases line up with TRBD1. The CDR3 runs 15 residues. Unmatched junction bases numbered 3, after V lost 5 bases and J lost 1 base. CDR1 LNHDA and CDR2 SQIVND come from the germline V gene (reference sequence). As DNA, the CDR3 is TGTGCCAGTAGTCCCGGGACAGGGAACACCGGGGAGCTGTTTTTT. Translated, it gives CASSPGTGNTGELFF.

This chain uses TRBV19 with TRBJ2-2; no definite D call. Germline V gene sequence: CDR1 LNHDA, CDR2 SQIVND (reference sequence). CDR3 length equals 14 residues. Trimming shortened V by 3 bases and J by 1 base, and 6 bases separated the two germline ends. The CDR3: CASSMNKNTGELFF. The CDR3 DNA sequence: TGTGCCAGTAGTATGAACAAGAACACCGGGGAGCTGTTTTTT. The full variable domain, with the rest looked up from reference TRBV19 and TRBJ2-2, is DGGITQSPKYLFRKEGQNVTLSCEQNLNHDAMYWYRQDPGQGLRLIYYSQIVNDFQKGDIAEGYSVSREKKESFPLTVTSAQKNPTAFYLCASSMNKNTGELFFGEGSRLTVL.

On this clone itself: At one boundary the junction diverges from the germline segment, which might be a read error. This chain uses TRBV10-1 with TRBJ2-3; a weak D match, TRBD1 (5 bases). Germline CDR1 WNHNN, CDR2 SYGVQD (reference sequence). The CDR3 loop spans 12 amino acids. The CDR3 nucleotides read TGCGCCAGCAGTGGCCAGGGAATGTCGATCGAATTT. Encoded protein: CASSGQGMSIEF.

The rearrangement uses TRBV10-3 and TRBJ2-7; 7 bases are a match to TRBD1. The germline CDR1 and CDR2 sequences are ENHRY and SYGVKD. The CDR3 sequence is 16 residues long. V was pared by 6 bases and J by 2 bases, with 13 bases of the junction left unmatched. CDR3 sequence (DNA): TGTGCCATCAGGAGGATGGGACAGAACGGAACCTACGAGCAGTACTTC. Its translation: CAIRRMGQNGTYEQYF.

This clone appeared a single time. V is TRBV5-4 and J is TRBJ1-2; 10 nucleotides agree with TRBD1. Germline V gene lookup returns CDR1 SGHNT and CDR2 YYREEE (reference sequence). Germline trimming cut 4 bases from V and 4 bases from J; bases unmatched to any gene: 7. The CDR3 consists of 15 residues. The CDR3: CASSPPGTGVYGYTF. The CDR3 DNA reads TGTGCCAGCAGCCCTCCCGGGACAGGGGTCTATGGCTACACCTTC.